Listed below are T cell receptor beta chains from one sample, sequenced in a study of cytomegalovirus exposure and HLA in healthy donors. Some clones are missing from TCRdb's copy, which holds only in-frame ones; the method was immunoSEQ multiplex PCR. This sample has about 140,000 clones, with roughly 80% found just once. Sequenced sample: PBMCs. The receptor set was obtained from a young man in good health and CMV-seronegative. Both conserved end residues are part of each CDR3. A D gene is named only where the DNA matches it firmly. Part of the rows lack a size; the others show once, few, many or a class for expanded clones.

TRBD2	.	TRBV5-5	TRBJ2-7	TGTGCCAGCAGCTTGGAGCTAGCGGGATTTTGGGGCGAGCAGTACTTC	CASSLELAGFWGEQYF
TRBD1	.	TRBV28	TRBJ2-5	TGTGCCAGCAGTACAGGGGGGAAAGAGACCCAGTACTTC	CASSTGGKETQYF
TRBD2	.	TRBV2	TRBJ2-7	TGTGCCAGCAGGCGGGAGGGCCTAAGGAGGGAGCAGTACTTC	CASRREGLRREQYF
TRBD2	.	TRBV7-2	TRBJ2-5	TGTGCCAGCAGCGGACTAGTCAGGGAGACCCAGTACTTC	CASSGLVRETQYF
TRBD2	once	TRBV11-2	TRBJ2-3	TGTGCCAGCAGCCCGGGGACTAGCGGGGGGACGGATACGCAGTATTTT	CASSPGTSGGTDTQYF
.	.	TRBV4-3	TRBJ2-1	TGCGCCAGCAGCCAAGTGGCGGACTACAATGAGCAGTTCTTC	CASSQVADYNEQFF
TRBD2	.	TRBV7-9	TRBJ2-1	TGTGCCAGCAGCTTATCTCGCGGGGGGAACAATGAGCAGTTCTTC	CASSLSRGGNNEQFF
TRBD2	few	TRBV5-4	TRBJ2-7	TGTGCCAGCAGCCCCCGGGTAGCGGGAGCCAACGAGCAGTACTTC	CASSPRVAGANEQYF
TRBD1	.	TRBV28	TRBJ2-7	TGTGCCAGCAGTCTGGGGGTAACAGGGGCGGGTGAGCAGTACTTC	CASSLGVTGAGEQYF
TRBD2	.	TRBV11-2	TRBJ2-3	TGTGCCAGCAGCCTCAGTAGCGGGACACTCTACACAGATACGCAGTATTTT	CASSLSSGTLYTDTQYF
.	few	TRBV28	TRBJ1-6	TGTGCCAGCAGTACAAACAGGGATTCTTCACCCCTCCACTTT	CASSTNRDSSPLHF
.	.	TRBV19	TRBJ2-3	TGTGCCAGTCGCTCCAGGGATACGCAGTATTTT	CASRSRDTQYF
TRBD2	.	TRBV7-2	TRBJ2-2	TGTGCCAGCAGCTTTCGCGGGAGGGCCGACGCGAACACCGGGGAGCTGTTTTTT	CASSFRGRADANTGELFF
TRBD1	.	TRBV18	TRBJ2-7	TGTGCCAGCTCCCCGGATACAGGGGGATACGAGCAGTACTTC	CASSPDTGGYEQYF
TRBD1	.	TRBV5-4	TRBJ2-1	TGTGCCAGCAGCTTACAGGGGGGCAATGAGCAGTTCTTC	CASSLQGGNEQFF
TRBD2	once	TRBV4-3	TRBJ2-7	TGCGCCAGCAGCCAAGAACTAGCGGGAGTCCACGAGCAGTACTTC	CASSQELAGVHEQYF
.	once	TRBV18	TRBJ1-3	TGTGCCAGCTCACACGAGACACCTGGAAACACCATATATTTT	CASSHETPGNTIYF
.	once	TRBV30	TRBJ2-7	TGTGCCTGGAGTATCCGGGAGAGGTCCGAGCAGTACTTC	CAWSIRERSEQYF
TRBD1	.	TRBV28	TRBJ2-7	TGTGCCAGCAGGACAGGGCACGACGAGCAGTACTTC	CASRTGHDEQYF
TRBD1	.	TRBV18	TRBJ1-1	TGTGCCAGCTCTCCTACCACCTTAGGACAGGGGAACACTGAAGCTTTCTTT	CASSPTTLGQGNTEAFF
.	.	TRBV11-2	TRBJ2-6	TGTGCCAGCAGCTTAAGAGGCCTAGGAGGAGCTGGGGCCAACGTCCTGACTTTC	CASSLRGLGGAGANVLTF
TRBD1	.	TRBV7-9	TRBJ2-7	TGTGCCAGCGGGCCGGGACAGGCGTACGAGCAGTACTTC	CASGPGQAYEQYF
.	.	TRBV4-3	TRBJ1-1	TGCGCCAGCAGCCAAGGGACTTTGCGTAACACTGAAGCTTTCTTT	CASSQGTLRNTEAFF
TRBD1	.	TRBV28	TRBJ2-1	TGTGCCAGCAGTTTTCCCGGACAGGGAGCGCCGTACCCTTACAATGAGCAGTTCTTC	CASSFPGQGAPYPYNEQFF
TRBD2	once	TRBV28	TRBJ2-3	TGTGCCAGCAGTCCCCGACTAGCGGGGAGCACAGATACGCAGTATTTT	CASSPRLAGSTDTQYF
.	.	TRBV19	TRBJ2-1	TGTGCCAGTAGTGCGCAGGGGGGCAATGAGCAGTTCTTC	CASSAQGGNEQFF
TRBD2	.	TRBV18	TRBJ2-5	TGTGCCAGCTCACCAAGGGGACTAGCCTCCCCAGAGACCCAGTACTTC	CASSPRGLASPETQYF
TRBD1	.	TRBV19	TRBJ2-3	TGTGCCAGTAGTACCAGGACAGGGTTTTGGGATACGCAGTATTTT	CASSTRTGFWDTQYF
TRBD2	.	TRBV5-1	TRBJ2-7	TGCGCCAGCAGCTTGGGCTCTAGCGGGAGGTACGAGCAGTACTTC	CASSLGSSGRYEQYF
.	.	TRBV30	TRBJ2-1	TGTGCCTGGAGTGTGGGGGCGGCCTCCTACAATGAGCAGTTCTTC	CAWSVGAASYNEQFF
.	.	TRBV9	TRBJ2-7	TGTGCCAGCAGCCCCCGGGGGGCTGGAGAGGCCGTTCGAGGCGAGCAGTACTTC	CASSPRGAGEAVRGEQYF